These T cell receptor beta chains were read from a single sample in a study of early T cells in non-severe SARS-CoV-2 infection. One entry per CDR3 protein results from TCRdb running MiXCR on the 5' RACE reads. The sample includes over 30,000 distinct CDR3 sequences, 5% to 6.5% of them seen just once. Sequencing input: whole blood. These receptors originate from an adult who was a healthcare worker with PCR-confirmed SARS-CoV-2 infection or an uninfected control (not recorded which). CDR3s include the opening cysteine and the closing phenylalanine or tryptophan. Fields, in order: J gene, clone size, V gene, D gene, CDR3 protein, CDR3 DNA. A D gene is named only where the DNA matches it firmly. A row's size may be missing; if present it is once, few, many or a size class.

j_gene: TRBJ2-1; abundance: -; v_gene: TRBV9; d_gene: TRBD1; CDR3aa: CASSDGQGIDEQFF; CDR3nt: TGTGCCAGCAGCGACGGACAGGGAATCGATGAGCAGTTCTTC
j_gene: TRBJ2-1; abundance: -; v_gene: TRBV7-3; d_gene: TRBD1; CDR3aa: CASSRDRGGNEQFF; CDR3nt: TGTGCCAGCAGCCGGGACAGGGGTGGCAATGAGCAGTTCTTC
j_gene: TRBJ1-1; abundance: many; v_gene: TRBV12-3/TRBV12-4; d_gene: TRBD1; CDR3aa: CASSSTGRGNTEAFF; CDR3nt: TGTGCCAGCAGTTCGACAGGGCGGGGGAACACTGAAGCTTTCTTT
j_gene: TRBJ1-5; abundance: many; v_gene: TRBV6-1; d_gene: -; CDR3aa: CASSTVGGNQPQHF; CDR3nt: TGTGCCAGCAGTACGGTGGGTGGCAATCAGCCCCAGCATTTT
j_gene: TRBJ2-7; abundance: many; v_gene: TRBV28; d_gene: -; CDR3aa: CASSFSRAGTYEQYF; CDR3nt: TGTGCCAGCAGTTTCAGTCGGGCAGGGACCTACGAGCAGTACTTC
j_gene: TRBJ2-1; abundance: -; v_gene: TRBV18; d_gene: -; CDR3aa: CASSERDNEQFF; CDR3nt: TGTGCCAGCTCAGAGCGGGACAATGAGCAGTTCTTC
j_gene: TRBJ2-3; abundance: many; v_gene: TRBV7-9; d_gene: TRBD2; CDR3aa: CASRPGTSGTDTQYF; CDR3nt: TGTGCCAGCAGGCCCGGGACTAGCGGCACAGATACGCAGTATTTT
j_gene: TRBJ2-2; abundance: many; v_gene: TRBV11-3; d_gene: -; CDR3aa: CASSPHAYRELFF; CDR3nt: TGTGCCAGCAGCCCTCATGCTTACCGGGAGCTGTTTTTT
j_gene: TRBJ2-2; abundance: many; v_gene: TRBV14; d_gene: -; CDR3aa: CASSQVYRANTGELFF; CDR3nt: TGTGCCAGCAGCCAAGTCTACAGGGCGAACACCGGGGAGCTGTTTTTT
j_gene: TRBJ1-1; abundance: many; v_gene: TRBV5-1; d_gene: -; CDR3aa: CASSFSGTEVFF; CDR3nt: TGCGCCAGCAGCTTCTCAGGGACTGAAGTTTTCTTT
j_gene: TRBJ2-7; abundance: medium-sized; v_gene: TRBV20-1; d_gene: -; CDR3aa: CSAPLARALGYEQYF; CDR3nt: TGCAGTGCTCCCCTCGCCAGGGCCCTTGGGTACGAGCAGTACTTC
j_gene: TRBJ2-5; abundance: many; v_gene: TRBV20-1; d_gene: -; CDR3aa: CSARALQGGQETQYF; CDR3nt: TGCAGTGCTAGAGCCTTACAGGGCGGCCAAGAGACCCAGTACTTC
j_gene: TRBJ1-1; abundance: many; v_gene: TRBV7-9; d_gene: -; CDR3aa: CASSLPYDTTEAFF; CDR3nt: TGTGCCAGCAGCCTCCCTTATGACACCACTGAAGCTTTCTTT
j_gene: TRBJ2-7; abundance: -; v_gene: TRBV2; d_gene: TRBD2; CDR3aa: CASSGPLTSGGMYEQYF; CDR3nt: TGTGCCAGCAGTGGCCCCTTGACTAGCGGGGGGATGTACGAGCAGTACTTC
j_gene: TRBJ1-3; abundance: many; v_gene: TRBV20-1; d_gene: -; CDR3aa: CSARTSKSGNTIYF; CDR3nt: TGCAGTGCTAGAACATCAAAATCGGGAAACACCATATATTTT
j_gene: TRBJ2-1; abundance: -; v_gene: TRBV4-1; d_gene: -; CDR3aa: CASSQVNNEQFF; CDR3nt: TGCGCCAGCAGCCAAGTGAACAATGAGCAGTTCTTC
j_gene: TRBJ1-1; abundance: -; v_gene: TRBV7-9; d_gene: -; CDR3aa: CASSLAQGTEVFF; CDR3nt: TGTGCCAGCAGCTTAGCACAGGGAACAGAAGTTTTCTTT
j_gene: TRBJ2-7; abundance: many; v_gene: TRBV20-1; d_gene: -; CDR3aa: CSAREWVTYEQYF; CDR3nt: TGCAGTGCTAGGGAGTGGGTAACCTACGAGCAGTACTTC
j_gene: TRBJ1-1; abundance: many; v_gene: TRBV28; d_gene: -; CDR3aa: CASSLIGRGEAFF; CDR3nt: TGTGCCAGCAGTTTAATAGGGAGAGGTGAAGCTTTCTTT
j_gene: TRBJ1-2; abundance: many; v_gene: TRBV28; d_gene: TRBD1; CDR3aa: CASRGQASRYGYTF; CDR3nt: TGTGCCAGCAGGGGACAGGCGTCTCGATATGGCTACACCTTC
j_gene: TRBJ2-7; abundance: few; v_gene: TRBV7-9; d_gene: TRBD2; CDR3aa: CASSREGRVFEQYF; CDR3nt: TGTGCCAGCAGTCGAGAAGGGAGGGTCTTCGAGCAGTACTTC
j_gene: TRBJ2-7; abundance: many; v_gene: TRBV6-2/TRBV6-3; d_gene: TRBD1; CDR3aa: CASSRAGQGREQYF; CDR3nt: TGTGCCAGCAGTCGCGCCGGACAGGGCAGAGAGCAGTACTTC
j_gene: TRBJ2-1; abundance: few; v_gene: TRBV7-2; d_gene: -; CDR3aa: CASSLDGLYNEQFF; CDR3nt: TGTGCCAGCAGCTTAGACGGATTATACAATGAGCAGTTCTTC
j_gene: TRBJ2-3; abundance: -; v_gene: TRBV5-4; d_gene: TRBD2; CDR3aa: CASSSLLAGVTDTQYF; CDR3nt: TGTGCCAGCAGCTCCCTCCTAGCGGGGGTCACAGATACGCAGTATTTT
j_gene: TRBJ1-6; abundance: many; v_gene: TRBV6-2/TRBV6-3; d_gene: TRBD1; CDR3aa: CAGGTDENSPLHF; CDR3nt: TGTGCCGGGGGGACAGATGAAAATTCACCCCTCCACTTT
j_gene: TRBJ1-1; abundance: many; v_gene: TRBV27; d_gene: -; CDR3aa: CASSLGLWTANTEAFF; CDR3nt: TGTGCCAGCAGTTTGGGGCTTTGGACAGCGAACACTGAAGCTTTCTTT
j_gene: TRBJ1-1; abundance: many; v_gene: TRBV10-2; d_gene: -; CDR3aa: CASSDPGRANTEAFF; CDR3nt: TGCGCCAGCAGTGACCCTGGACGGGCGAACACTGAAGCTTTCTTT
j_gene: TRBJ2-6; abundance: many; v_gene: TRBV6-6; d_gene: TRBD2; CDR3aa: CASSHALAGGSRSGANVLTF; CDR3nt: TGTGCCAGCAGTCACGCCCTAGCGGGGGGCTCTCGCTCTGGGGCCAACGTCCTGACTTTC
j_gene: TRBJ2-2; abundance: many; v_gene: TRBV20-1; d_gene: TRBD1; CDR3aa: CSGRGTVNTGELFF; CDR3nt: TGCAGTGGCAGGGGGACAGTTAACACCGGGGAGCTGTTTTTT
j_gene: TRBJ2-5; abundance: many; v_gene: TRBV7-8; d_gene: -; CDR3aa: CASSREPGVWETQYF; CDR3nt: TGTGCCAGCAGCCGGGAGCCAGGGGTTTGGGAGACCCAGTACTTC
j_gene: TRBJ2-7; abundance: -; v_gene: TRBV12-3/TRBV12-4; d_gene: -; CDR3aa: CASSPGPVSYEQYF; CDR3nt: TGTGCCAGCAGTCCCGGACCGGTGTCCTACGAGCAGTACTTC
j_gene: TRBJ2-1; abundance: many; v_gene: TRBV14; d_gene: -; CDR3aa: CASSQRLYNEQFF; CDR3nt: TGTGCCAGCAGCCAAAGATTGTACAATGAGCAGTTCTTC
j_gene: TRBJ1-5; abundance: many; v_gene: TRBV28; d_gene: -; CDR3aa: CASVVAQGGQPQHF; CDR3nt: TGTGCCAGCGTAGTTGCTCAGGGCGGTCAGCCCCAGCATTTT
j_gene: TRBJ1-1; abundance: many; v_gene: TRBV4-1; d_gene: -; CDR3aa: CASSQVWQGKEAFF; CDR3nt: TGCGCCAGCAGCCAAGTTTGGCAGGGAAAAGAAGCTTTCTTT
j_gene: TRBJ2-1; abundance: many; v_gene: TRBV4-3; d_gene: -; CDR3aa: CATSDRTNEQFF; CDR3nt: TGCGCCACTTCGGACCGTACTAATGAGCAGTTCTTC
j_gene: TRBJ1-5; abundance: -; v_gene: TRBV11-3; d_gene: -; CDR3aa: CVSNAKHF; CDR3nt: TGTGTCAGCAACGCCAAGCATTTT
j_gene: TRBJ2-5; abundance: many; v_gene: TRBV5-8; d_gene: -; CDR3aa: CASSRGTAEETQYF; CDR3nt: TGTGCCAGCAGCCGCGGGACGGCAGAAGAGACCCAGTACTTC
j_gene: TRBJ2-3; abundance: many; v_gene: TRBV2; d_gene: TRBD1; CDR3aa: CASSLLGTVTTDTQYF; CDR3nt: TGTGCCAGCAGCTTACTTGGGACAGTCACCACAGATACGCAGTATTTT
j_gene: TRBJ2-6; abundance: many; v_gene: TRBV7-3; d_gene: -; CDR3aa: CASSLNRAGANVLTF; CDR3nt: TGTGCCAGCAGCCTAAACAGGGCTGGGGCCAACGTCCTGACTTTC
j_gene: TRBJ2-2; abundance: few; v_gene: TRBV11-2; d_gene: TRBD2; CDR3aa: CASSQGLAAITGELFF; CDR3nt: TGTGCCAGCAGCCAGGGACTAGCGGCGATCACCGGGGAGCTGTTTTTT
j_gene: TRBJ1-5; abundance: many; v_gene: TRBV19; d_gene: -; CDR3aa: CASSKGQPLQPQHF; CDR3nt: TGTGCCAGTAGTAAGGGGCAGCCGCTTCAGCCCCAGCATTTT
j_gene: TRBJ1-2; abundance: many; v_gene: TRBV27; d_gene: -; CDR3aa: CASSLVGYNYGYTF; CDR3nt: TGTGCCAGCAGTTTGGTCGGTTATAACTATGGCTACACCTTC
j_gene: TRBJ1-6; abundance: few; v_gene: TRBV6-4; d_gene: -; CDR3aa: CASSDQYNSPLHF; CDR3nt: TGTGCCAGCAGTGACCAATATAATTCACCCCTCCACTTT
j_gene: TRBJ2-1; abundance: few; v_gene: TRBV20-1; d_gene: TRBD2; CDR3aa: CSARRDARGLAGNEQFF; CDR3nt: TGCAGTGCTAGACGCGACGCTAGGGGACTAGCGGGGAATGAGCAGTTCTTC
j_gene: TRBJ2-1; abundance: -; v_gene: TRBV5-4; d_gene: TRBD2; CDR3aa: CASSWDSGNSYNEQFF; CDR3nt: TGTGCCAGCAGCTGGGATAGCGGGAACTCCTACAATGAGCAGTTCTTC
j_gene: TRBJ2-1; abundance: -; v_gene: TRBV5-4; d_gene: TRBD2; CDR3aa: CASSLGRGDYNEQFF; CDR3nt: TGTGCCAGCAGCTTGGGGCGGGGGGACTACAATGAGCAGTTCTTC